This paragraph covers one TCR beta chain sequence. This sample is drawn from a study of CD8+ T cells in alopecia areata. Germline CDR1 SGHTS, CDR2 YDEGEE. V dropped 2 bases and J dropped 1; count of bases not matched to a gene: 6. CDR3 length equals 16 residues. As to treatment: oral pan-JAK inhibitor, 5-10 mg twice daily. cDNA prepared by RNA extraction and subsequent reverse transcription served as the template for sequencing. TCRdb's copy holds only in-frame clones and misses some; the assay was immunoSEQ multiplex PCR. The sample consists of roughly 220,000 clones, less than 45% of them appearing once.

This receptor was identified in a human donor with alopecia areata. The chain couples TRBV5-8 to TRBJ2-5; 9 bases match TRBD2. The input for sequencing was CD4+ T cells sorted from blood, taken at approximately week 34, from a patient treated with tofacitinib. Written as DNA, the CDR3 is TGTGCCAGCAGCTTCGGTAGCGGGAGTTCCCAAGAGACCCAGTACTTC. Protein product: CASSFGSGSSQETQYF.